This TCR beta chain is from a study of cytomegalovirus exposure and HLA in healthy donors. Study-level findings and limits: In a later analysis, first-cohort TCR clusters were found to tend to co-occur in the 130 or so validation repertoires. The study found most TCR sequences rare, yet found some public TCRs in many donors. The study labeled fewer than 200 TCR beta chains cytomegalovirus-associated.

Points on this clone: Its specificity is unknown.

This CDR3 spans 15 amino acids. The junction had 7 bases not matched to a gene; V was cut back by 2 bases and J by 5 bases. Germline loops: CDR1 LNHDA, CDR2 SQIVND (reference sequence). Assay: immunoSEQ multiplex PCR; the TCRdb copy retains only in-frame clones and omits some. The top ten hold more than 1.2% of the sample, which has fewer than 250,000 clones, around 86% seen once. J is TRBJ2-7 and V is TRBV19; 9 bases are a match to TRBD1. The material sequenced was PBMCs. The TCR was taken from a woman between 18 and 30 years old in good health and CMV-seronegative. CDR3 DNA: TGTGCCAGTAGTATAAACCGGGACAGGGCCCACGAGCAGTACTTC. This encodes CASSINRDRAHEQYF.